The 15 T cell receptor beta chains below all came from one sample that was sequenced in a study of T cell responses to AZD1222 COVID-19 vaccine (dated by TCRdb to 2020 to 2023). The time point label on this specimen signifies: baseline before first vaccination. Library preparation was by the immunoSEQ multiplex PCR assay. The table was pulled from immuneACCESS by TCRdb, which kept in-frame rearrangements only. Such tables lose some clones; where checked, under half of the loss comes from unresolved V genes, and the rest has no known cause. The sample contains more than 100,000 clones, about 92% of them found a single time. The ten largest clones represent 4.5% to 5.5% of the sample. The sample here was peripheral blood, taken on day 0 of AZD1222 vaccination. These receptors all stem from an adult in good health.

As DNA, the CDR3 is TGTGCCAGCCGATTTAGGACACCGGTGGGAGATACGCAGTATTTT. Encoded protein: CASRFRTPVGDTQYF. This chain connects TRBV28 to TRBJ2-3, with D perhaps matching TRBD1 (5 bases). The CDR3 runs 15 residues. The ends were cut back, 8 bases at V and 5 bases at J, with 20 bases in the middle. CDR1 and CDR2 from the germline V gene are MDHEN and SYDVKM.

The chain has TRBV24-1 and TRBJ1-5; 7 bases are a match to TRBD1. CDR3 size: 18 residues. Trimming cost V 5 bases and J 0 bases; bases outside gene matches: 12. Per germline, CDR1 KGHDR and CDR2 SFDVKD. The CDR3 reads CATSVTTGYRDSNQPQHF. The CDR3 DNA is TGTGCCACCAGTGTTACGACAGGGTACAGGGATAGCAATCAGCCCCAGCATTTT.

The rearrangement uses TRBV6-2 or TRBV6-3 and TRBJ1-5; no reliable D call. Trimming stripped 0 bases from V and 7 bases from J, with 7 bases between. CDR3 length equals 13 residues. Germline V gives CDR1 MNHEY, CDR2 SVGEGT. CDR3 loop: CASSYSWGQPQHF. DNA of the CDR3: TGTGCCAGCAGTTACTCTTGGGGACAGCCCCAGCATTTT.

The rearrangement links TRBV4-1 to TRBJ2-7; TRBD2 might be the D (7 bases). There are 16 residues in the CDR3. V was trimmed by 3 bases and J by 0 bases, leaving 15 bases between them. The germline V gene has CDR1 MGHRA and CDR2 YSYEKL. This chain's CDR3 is CASSHPTGGPSYEQYF. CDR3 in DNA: TGCGCCAGCAGCCATCCCACGGGGGGCCCCTCCTACGAGCAGTACTTC.

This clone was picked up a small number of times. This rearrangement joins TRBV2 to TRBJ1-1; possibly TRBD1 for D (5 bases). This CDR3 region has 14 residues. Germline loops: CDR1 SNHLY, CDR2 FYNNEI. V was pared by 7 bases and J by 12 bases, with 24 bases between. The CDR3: CASTGPEVWGGPFF. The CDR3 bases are TGTGCCAGCACCGGACCGGAGGTTTGGGGGGGACCTTTCTTT.

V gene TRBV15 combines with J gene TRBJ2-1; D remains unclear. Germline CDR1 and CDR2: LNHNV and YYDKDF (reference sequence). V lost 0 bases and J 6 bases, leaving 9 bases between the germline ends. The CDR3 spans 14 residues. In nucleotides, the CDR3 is TGTGCCACCAGCAGAGATCGGGTGGCCAATGAGCAGTTCTTC. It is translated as CATSRDRVANEQFF.

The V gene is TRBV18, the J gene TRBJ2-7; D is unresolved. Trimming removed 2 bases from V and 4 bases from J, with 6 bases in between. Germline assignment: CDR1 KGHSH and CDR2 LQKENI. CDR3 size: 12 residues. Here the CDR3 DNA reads TGTGCCAGCTCACCAACACAGTACGAGCAGTACTTC. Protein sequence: CASSPTQYEQYF.

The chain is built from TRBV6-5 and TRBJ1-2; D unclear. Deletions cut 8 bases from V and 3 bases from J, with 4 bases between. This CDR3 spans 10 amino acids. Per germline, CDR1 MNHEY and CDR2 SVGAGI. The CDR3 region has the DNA TGTGCCAGCTTTGACTATGGCTACACCTTC. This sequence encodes CASFDYGYTF.

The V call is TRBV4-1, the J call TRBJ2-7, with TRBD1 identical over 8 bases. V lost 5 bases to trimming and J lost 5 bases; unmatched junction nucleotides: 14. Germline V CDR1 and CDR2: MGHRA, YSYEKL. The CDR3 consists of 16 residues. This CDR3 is CASSVLTTGVRNEQYF. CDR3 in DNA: TGCGCCAGCAGCGTCCTGACGACAGGGGTGAGGAACGAGCAGTACTTC.

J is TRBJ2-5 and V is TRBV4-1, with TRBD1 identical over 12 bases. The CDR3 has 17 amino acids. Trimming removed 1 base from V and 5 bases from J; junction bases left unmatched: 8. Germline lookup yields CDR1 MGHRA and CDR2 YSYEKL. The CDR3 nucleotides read TGCGCCAGCAGCCAAGTAACGGGACAGGGGGCAGGGGAGACCCAGTACTTC. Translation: CASSQVTGQGAGETQYF.

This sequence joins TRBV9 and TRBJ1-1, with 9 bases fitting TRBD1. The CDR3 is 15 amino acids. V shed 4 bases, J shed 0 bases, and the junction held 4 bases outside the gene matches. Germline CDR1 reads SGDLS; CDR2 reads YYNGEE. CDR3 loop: CASSRDRAMNTEAFF. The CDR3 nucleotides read TGTGCCAGCAGCAGGGACAGGGCCATGAACACTGAAGCTTTCTTT.

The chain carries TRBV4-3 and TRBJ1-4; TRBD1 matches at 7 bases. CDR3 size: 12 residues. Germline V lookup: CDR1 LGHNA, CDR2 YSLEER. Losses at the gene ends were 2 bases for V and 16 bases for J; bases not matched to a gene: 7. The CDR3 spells CASSQQGDSTFF. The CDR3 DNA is TGCGCCAGCAGCCAACAGGGGGACAGCACGTTTTTT.

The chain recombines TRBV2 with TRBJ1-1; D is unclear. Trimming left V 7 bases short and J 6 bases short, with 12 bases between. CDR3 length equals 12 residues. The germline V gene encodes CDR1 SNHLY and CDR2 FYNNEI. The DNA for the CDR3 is TGTGCCAGCACCGGTTTTGGCGCTGAAGCTTTCTTT. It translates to CASTGFGAEAFF.

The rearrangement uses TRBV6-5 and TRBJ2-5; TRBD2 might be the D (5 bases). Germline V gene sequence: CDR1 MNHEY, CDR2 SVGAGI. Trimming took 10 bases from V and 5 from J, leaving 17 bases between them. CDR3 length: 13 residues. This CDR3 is CATRRFMGETQYF. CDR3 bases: TGTGCCACCCGGAGGTTCATGGGGGAGACCCAGTACTTC.

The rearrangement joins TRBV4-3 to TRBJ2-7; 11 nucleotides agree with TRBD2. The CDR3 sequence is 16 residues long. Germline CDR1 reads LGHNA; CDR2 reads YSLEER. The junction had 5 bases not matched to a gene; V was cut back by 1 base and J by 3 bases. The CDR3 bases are TGCGCCAGCAGCCAAGCCTCTAGCGGGGGGATCTACGAGCAGTACTTC. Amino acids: CASSQASSGGIYEQYF.